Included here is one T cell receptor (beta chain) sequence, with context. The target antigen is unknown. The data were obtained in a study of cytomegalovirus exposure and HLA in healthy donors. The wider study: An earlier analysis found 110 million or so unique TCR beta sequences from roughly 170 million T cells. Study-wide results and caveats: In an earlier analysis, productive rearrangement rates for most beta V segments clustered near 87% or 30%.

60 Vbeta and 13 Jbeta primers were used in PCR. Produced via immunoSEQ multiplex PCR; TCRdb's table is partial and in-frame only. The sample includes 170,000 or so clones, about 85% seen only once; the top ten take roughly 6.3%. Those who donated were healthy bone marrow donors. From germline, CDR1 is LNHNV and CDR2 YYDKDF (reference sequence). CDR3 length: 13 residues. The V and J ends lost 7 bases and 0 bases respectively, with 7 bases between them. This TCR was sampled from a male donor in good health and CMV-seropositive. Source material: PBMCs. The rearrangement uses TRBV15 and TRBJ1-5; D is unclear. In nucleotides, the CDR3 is TGTGCCACCACAGGTTCTAGCAATCAGCCCCAGCATTTT. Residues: CATTGSSNQPQHF.